This T cell receptor beta chain originates from a study of T cells in Graves' hyperthyroidism and ophthalmopathy (dated by TCRdb to about 2019). The study in broad terms: Peripheral blood samples were taken at the time of initial diagnosis, prior to any treatment. To identify TCR V-J signatures that set the groups apart, the researchers used a discovery cohort of 100 patients, made up of approximately 43 with Graves' ophthalmopathy and about 60 with stable Graves' hyperthyroidism. Whether ophthalmopathy could be predicted prospectively was tested in an independent validation cohort made up of approximately 19 hyperthyroidism patients plus 17 patients who later progressed to ophthalmopathy. The 95 to 100 discovery patients were divided at random into training and test sets in a 7:3 ratio. In addition, the study compared T-cell repertoires in thyroid tissue and in blood from roughly 6 Graves' hyperthyroidism patients. After blood sampling, hyperthyroidism patients were treated with methimazole at a starting dose of 30 mg daily, and ophthalmopathy patients were treated with high-dose intravenous methylprednisolone. The paper reports TCR Vbeta CDR3 sequencing of some 140 peripheral blood samples: 40 to 45 ophthalmopathy, 75 to 80 hyperthyroidism and approximately 17 progressor patients.

As encoded in the germline V gene, CDR1 is MNHNS while CDR2 is SASEGT. V lost 6 bases and J lost 0 bases, and the count of bases not matched to a germline gene is 8. The CDR3 has 15 amino acids, counting the end cysteine and phenylalanine. Of the read, only the CDR3 DNA is kept; its 45 bases are in frame from base 1. TCR beta CDR3 regions were amplified from RNA transcripts. For the first round of RT-PCR on the TCR CDR3, the HTBI primer set was used together with the Qiagen OneStep RT-PCR kit. Libraries were constructed in a second round of multiplex PCR, after which size selection and purification were performed. Libraries were sequenced paired-end with 100 bp reads on an Illumina HiSeq2000. On the study's bioinformatics: SOAPnuke was used to process the raw data, removing reads that contained adapters or uncalled bases, had a mean Phred below 15, or lacked an exact match to the constant primer or identifier. High-quality paired reads were merged using COPE v1.2.5, and each unique nucleotide sequence was defined as a clonotype. MiTCR v1.1 was used to align clonotypes to the IMGT TRBV, TRBD and TRBJ reference segments. Analysis was restricted to V-J combinations with a frequency above 0.0001, which covered about 99% of repertoires. A TCS score was defined as the ratio of F50 (clonal expansion) to E x V (chaos), with BLOSUM62-based TCRdist applied between CDR3 peptides within each V-J. Welch's t-statistics and random forest reduced 500 to 650 V-J features to 13, which were used in a naive Bayes classifier (R e1071). The public reads were reanalyzed by TCRdb: fastp trimming at Q25, MiXCR alignment, in-frame beta chains only. CDR3 protein duplicates are merged, each entry listing the most common genes and DNA. The authors' filters were not applied to this entry. This sample is represented by about 250,000 distinct CDR3 sequences; roughly 20% of them were singletons. Jointly, the top ten make up approximately 60% of the sample.

Ophthalmopathy patients had moderately to severely active disease, Clinical Activity Score of at least 3, NOSPECS grade of at least 4, and duration under 3 months. The study excluded patients with uncontrolled infections, other autoimmune diseases, pregnancy or lactation. Diagnoses were established on the basis of clinical symptoms, serum thyroxine and TRAb, thyroid ultrasound, and orbital computed tomography. PBMCs were separated from 7.5 to 10 ml of fresh peripheral blood using Ficoll-Paque density gradient centrifugation. Total RNA was extracted with Trizol reagent, and quality was checked on an Agilent 2100 Bioanalyzer. This clonotype was found a few times. The antigen it binds to is not known. There are no base qualities to consult, and no much larger clone falls within one base. Points the paper makes about the study in general: Blood samples also contained most of the expanded thyroid clonotypes (frequency above 0.001), which suggests that blood repertoires may reflect thyroid immune responses. A model built on a 13 V-J signature distinguished ophthalmopathy from stable hyperthyroidism, reaching around 90% sensitivity and about 81% specificity in cross-validation and 80%/75% in testing. No statistical method was used to fix the sample size in advance, and group allocation was not hidden from the investigators. In validation, the model predicted progression to ophthalmopathy a median of about 6.8 months before onset, with roughly 70% sensitivity and just under 75% specificity.

The TCR originated in a man aged 25-40 years with Graves' ophthalmopathy. The sample was blood. The V and J segments used are TRBV6-1 and TRBJ2-7; TRBD1 fits 7 bases in the junction. The nucleotide sequence is given as TGTGCCAGCAGGGCTACATACAGGGGCTCCTACGAGCAGTACTTC. Translation gives CASRATYRGSYEQYF.